The source of this TCR beta chain is a study of early T cells in non-severe SARS-CoV-2 infection. Background on the study: Bulk RNA taken from unsorted whole blood was sequenced, leaving chains unpaired. Overall study results and limits: Database matching using VDJdb favored anti-spike CD8 responses, with private and CD4 specificities left missing.

Individual cDNA molecules were tagged with unique molecular identifiers. One entry per CDR3 protein results from TCRdb running MiXCR on the 5' RACE reads. The table lists about 45,000 distinct CDR3 sequences, less than 15% of them singletons. A note on this clonotype: As yet, its antigen is unknown.

The sample consisted of whole blood. The source is an adult who was a healthcare worker with PCR-confirmed SARS-CoV-2 infection or an uninfected control (not recorded which).

The CDR3 loop is CASSSGPQENEQYF. CDR3 bases: TGTGCCAGCAGCTCGGGACCTCAAGAAAACGAGCAGTACTTC. This chain joins TRBV5-6 and TRBJ2-7; perhaps D is TRBD1 or TRBD2 (5 bases each). Germline V CDR1 and CDR2: SGHDT, YYEEEE. This CDR3 spans 14 amino acids. The germline V and J ends were trimmed by 3 bases and 5 bases, with 15 bases remaining between them.